A single sample is the source of the 2 T cell receptor beta chains below, sequenced in a study of Ad26.COV2.S vaccination and SARS-CoV-2 variants. Libraries were prepared by immunoSEQ multiplex PCR; TCRdb keeps only in-frame clonotypes and omits some of them. The repertoire includes about 320,000 clones, approximately 86% of them detected once, and 1.5% to 2.5% sits in the top ten. Specified treatment: approximately 18 received Ad26.COV2.S at low or high dose, single or two shots; 5 received placebo; per-sample allocation not given. Specimen acquisition occurred on day 63 following the initial vaccine or placebo injection. Sequencing used peripheral blood, obtained in a trial of Ad26.COV2.S vaccine versus placebo. The origin of the receptors is a person between 18 and 60 years old who received the Ad26.COV2.S COVID-19 vaccine or a placebo.

This clone was detected once. The chain joins TRBV10-2 to TRBJ1-4; a possible D gene is TRBD1 (6 bases). Germline V CDR1 and CDR2: WSHSY, SAAADI. Trimming took off 5 bases at V and 0 bases at J, with 10 bases between the two ends. The CDR3 is 15 amino acids. CDR3 region: CASSSTGTTNEKLFF. For the CDR3, the DNA is TGCGCCAGCAGTTCTACAGGGACAACTAATGAAAAACTGTTTTTT.

CDR3 sequence: CASSPPALAAYNEQFF. CDR3 nucleotide sequence: TGTGCCAGCTCACCACCGGCTCTAGCGGCCTACAATGAGCAGTTCTTC. The genes are TRBV18 and TRBJ2-1, with 7 bases fitting TRBD2. This CDR3 region has 16 residues. Germline loops: CDR1 KGHSH, CDR2 LQKENI. V shed 0 bases and J 2 bases; nucleotides not matched to a gene: 4.